This TCR beta chain emerged from a study of shared T cell receptors in the human thymus. The CDR3 runs 15 residues. Trimming shortened V by 0 bases and J by 8 bases, and 16 bases separated the two germline ends. Germline CDR1 is LNHNV and CDR2 is YYDKDF (reference sequence). Assay: immunoSEQ multiplex PCR; the TCRdb copy retains only in-frame clones and omits some. Of some 660,000 clones detected, around 87% appear once; the ten largest clones hold 0.0094%. A further study also used this sample, focusing on human thymus T cells. That study adds: There appeared to be biased usage of V and J genes in thymic and blood repertoires. Related research examined unrelated individuals and reported that their thymic repertoires overlapped highly.

The origin of this receptor is a boy under two years old with a congenital heart defect. The chain couples TRBV15 to TRBJ1-2, with D possibly TRBD1 on 5 matching bases. The specimen was thymocytes. CDR3 nucleotide sequence: TGTGCCACCAGCAGAGATCTGGGGCCTAGTGACGGCTACACCTTC. Encoded protein: CATSRDLGPSDGYTF.